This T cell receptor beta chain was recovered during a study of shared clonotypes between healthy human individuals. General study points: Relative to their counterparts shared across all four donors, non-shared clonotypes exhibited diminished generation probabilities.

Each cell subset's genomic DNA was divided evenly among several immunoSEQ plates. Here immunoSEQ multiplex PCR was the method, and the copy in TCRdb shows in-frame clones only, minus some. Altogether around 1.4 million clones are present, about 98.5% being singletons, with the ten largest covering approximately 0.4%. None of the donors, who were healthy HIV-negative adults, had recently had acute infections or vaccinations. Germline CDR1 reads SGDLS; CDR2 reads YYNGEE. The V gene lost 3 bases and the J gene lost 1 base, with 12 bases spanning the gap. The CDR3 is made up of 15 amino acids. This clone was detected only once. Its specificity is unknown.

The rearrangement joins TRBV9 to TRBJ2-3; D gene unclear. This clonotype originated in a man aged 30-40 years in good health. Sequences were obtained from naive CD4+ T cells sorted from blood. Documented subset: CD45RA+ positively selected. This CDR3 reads CASSDPHTGTDTQYF. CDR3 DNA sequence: TGTGCCAGCAGCGATCCTCATACGGGCACAGATACGCAGTATTTT. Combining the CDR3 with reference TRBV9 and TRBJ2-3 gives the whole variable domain DSGVTQTPKHLITATGQRVTLRCSPRSGDLSVYWYQQSLDQGLQFLIQYYNGEERAKGNILERFSAQQFPDLHSELNLSSLELGDSALYFCASSDPHTGTDTQYFGPGTRLTVL.